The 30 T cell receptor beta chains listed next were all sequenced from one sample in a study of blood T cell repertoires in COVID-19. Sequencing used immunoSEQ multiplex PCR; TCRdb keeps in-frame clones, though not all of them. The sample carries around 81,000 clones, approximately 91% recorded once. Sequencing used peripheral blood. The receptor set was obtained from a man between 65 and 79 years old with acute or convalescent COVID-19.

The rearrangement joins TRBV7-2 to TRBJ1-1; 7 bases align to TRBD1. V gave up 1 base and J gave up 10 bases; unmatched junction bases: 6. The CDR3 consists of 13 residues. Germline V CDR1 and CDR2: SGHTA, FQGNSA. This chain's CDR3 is CASSLDRPGGAFF. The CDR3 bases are TGTGCCAGCAGCTTAGATCGGCCAGGGGGAGCTTTCTTT. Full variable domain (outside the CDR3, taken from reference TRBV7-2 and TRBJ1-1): GAGVSQSPSNKVTEKGKDVELRCDPISGHTALYWYRQSLGQGLEFLIYFQGNSAPDKSGLPSDRFSAERTGGSVSTLTIQRTQQEDSAVYLCASSLDRPGGAFFGQGTRLTVV.

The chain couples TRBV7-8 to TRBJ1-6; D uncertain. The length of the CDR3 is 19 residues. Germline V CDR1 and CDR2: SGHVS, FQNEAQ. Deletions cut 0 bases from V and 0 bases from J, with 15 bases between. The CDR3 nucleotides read TGTGCCAGCAGCTTAGCATCCGGGGTGGGGAGCTCCTATAATTCACCCCTCCACTTT. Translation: CASSLASGVGSSYNSPLHF.

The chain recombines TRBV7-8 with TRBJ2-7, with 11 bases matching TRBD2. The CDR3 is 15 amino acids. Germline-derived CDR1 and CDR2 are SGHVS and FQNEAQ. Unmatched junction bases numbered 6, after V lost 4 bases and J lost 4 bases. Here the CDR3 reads CASSSGLAGIYEQYF. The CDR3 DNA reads TGTGCCAGCAGCTCTGGACTAGCGGGTATTTACGAGCAGTACTTC.

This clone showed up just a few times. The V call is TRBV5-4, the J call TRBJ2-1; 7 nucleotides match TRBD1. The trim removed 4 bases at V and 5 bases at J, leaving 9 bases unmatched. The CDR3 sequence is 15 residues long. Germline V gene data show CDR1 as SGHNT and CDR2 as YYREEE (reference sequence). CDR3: CASSRTGEKDNEQFF. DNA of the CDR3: TGTGCCAGCAGCCGTACAGGGGAGAAAGACAATGAGCAGTTCTTC. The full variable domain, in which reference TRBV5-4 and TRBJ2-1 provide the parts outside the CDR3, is ETGVTQSPTHLIKTRGQQVTLRCSSQSGHNTVSWYQQALGQGPQFIFQYYREEENGRGNFPPRFSGLQFPNYSSELNVNALELDDSALYLCASSRTGEKDNEQFFGPGTRLTVL.

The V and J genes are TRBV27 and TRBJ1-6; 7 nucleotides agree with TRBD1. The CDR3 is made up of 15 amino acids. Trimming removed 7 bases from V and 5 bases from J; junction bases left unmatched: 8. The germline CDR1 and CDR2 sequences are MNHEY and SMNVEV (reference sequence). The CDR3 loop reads CASTFIGTDNSPLHF. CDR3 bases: TGTGCCAGCACCTTCATCGGGACAGATAATTCACCCCTCCACTTT.

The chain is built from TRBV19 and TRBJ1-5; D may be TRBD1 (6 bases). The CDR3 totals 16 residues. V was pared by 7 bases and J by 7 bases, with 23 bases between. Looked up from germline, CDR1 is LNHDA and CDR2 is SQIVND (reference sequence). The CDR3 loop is CASTTTTGGAGQPQHF. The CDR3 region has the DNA TGTGCCAGTACCACTACTACGGGGGGCGCAGGACAGCCCCAGCATTTT. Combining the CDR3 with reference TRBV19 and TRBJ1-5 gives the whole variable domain DGGITQSPKYLFRKEGQNVTLSCEQNLNHDAMYWYRQDPGQGLRLIYYSQIVNDFQKGDIAEGYSVSREKKESFPLTVTSAQKNPTAFYLCASTTTTGGAGQPQHFGDGTRLSIL.

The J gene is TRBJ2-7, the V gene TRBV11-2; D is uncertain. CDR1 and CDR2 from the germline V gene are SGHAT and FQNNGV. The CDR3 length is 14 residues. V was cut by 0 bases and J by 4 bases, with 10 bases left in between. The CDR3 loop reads CASSLEPVRYEQYF. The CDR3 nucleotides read TGTGCCAGCAGCTTAGAGCCGGTGAGATACGAGCAGTACTTC.

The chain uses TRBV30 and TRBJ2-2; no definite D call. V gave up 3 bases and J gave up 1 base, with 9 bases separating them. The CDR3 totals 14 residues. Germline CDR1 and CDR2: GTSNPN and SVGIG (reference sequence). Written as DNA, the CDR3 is TGTGCCTGGAGCGGTCTGATGAACACCGGGGAGCTGTTTTTT. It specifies CAWSGLMNTGELFF.

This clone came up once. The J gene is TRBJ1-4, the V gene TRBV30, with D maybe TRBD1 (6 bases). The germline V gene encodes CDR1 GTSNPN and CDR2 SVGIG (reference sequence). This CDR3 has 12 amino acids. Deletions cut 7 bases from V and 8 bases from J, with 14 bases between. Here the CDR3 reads CASQGLGEKLFF. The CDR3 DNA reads TGTGCCTCTCAGGGGTTAGGAGAAAAACTGTTTTTT.

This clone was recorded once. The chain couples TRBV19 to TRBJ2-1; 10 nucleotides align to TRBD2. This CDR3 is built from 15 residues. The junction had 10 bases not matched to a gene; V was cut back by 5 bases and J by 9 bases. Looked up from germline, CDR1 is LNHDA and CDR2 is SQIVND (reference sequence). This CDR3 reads CASSPEVAGGLEQFF. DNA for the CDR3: TGTGCCAGTAGTCCGGAGGTAGCGGGAGGTCTTGAGCAGTTCTTC.

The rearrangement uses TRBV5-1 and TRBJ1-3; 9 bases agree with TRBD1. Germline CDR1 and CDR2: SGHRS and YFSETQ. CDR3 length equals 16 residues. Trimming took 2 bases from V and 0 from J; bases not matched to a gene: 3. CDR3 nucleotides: TGCGCCAGCAGCTTACGGACAGGGGCCTCTGGAAACACCATATATTTT. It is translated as CASSLRTGASGNTIYF.

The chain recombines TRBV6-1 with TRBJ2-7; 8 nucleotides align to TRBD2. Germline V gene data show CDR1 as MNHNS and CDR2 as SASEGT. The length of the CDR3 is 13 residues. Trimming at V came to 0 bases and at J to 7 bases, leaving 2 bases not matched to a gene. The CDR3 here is CASSEAREGEQYF. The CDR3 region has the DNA TGTGCCAGCAGTGAAGCCCGGGAGGGAGAGCAGTACTTC.

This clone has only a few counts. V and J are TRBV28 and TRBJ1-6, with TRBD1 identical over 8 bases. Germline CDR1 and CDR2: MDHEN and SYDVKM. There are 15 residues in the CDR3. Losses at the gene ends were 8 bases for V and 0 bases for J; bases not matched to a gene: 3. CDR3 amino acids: CASRDRNSYNSPLHF. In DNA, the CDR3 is TGTGCCAGCCGGGACAGGAACTCCTATAATTCACCCCTCCACTTT.

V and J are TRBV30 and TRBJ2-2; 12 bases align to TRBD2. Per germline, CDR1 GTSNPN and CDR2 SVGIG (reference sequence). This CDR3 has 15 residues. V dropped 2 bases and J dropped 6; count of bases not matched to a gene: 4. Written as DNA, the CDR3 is TGTGCCTGGAGTCCCGGACTAGCGGGGTCCGGGGAGCTGTTTTTT. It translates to CAWSPGLAGSGELFF.

The DNA for the CDR3 is TGCGCCAGCAGTGAGGGGCCGGGCGAGGGAGACATTCAGTACTTC. Amino acid sequence: CASSEGPGEGDIQYF. The V gene is TRBV10-2, the J gene TRBJ2-4; D may be TRBD2 (5 bases). The CDR3 has 15 amino acids. With 2 bases removed from V and 8 bases from J, the gap between germline ends came to 16 bases. Germline lookup yields CDR1 WSHSY and CDR2 SAAADI.

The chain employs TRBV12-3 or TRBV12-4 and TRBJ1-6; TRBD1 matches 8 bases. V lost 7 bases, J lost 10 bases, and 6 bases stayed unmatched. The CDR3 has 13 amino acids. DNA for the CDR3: TGTGCCAGCAACAGGGGGTTAAGATCACCCCTCCACTTT. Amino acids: CASNRGLRSPLHF.

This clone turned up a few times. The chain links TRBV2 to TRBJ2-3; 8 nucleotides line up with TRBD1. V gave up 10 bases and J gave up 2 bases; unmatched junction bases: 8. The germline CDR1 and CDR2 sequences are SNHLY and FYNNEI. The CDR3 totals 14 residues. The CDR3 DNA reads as TGTGCCACCAAAGGGGACAGGATCACAGATACGCAGTATTTT. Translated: CATKGDRITDTQYF.

The CDR3 region is CASSQVGRGNEKLFF. The CDR3 nucleotides read TGCGCCAGCAGCCAAGTCGGCAGGGGTAATGAAAAACTGTTTTTT. This chain connects TRBV4-3 to TRBJ1-4; possible D gene TRBD1, 6 bases. Germline CDR1 LGHNA, CDR2 YSLEER. V shed 1 base and J shed 4 bases, with 10 bases lying between them. The CDR3 runs 15 residues.

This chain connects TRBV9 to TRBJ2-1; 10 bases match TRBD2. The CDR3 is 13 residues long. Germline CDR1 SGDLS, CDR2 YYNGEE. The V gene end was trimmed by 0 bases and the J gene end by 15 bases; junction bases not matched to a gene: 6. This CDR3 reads CASSVVPGLASFF. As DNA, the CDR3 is TGTGCCAGCAGCGTAGTCCCGGGACTAGCGTCGTTCTTC.

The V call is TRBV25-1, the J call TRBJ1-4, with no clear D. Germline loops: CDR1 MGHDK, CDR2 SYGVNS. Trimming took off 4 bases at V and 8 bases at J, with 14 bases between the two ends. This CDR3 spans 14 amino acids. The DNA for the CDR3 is TGTGCCAGCAGTGTAGGAGGGTATATGGAAAAACTGTTTTTT. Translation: CASSVGGYMEKLFF.

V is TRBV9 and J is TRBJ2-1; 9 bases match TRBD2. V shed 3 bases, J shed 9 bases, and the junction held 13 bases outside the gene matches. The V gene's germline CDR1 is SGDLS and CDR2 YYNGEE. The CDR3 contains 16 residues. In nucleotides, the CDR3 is TGTGCCAGCAGCGGAATAGCGGGAGTGAGACACGGTGAGCAGTTCTTC. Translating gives CASSGIAGVRHGEQFF.

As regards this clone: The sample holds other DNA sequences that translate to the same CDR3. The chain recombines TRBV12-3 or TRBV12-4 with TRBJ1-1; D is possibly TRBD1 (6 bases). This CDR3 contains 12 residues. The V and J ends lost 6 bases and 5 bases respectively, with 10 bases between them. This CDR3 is CASRQGGTEAFF. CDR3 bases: TGTGCCAGCAGGCAAGGGGGTACTGAAGCTTTCTTT.

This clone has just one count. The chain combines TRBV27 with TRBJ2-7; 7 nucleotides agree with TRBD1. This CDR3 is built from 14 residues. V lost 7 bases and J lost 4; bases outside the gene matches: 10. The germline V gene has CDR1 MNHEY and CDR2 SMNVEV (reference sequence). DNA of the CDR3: TGTGCCAGCACCAAAGACAGGGTTTCTTACGAGCAGTACTTC. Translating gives CASTKDRVSYEQYF.

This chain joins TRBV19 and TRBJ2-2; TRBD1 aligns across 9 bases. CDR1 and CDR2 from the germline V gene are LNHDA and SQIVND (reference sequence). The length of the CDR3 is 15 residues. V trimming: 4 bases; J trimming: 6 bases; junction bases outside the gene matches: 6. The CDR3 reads CASSRTGEGPGELFF. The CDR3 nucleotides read TGTGCCAGTAGTAGGACAGGGGAGGGACCCGGGGAGCTGTTTTTT.

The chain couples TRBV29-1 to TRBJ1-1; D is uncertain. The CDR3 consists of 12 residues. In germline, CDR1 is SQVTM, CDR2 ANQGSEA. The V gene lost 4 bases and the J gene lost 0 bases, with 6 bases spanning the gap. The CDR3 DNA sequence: TGCAGCGTTGGACACATGAACACTGAAGCTTTCTTT. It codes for CSVGHMNTEAFF.

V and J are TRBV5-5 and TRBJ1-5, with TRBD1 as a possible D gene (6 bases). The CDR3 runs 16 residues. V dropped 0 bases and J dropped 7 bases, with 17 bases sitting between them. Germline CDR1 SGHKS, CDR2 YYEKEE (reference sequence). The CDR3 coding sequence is TGTGCCAGCAGCTTGGTGCTGTGGGGGCGCGGACAGCCCCAGCATTTT. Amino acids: CASSLVLWGRGQPQHF.

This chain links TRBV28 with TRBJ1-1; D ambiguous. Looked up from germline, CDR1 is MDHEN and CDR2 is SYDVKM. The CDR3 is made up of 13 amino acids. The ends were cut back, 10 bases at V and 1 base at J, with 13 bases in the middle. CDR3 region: CATLLQSNTEAFF. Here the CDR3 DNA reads TGTGCCACCCTTTTACAGTCGAACACTGAAGCTTTCTTT.

CDR3 sequence (DNA): TGTGCCAGCAGCCGACAGGGTAGCGCCTACAATGAGCAGTTCTTC. This translates into CASSRQGSAYNEQFF. The chain uses TRBV7-9 and TRBJ2-1; 7 nucleotides align to TRBD1. Germline V CDR1 and CDR2: SEHNR, FQNEAQ (reference sequence). The CDR3 has 15 amino acids. The V and J ends lost 5 bases and 2 bases, in that order; junction bases with no gene match: 6. The full variable domain, completed using reference TRBV7-9 and TRBJ2-1, is DTGVSQNPRHKITKRGQNVTFRCDPISEHNRLYWYRQTLGQGPEFLTYFQNEAQLEKSRLLSDRFSAERPKGSFSTLEIQRTEQGDSAMYLCASSRQGSAYNEQFFGPGTRLTVL.

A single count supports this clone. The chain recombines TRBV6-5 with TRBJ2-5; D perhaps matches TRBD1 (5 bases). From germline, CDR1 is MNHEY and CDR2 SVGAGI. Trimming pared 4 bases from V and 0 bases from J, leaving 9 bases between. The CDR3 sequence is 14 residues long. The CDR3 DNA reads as TGTGCCAGCAGTTCAGCAGGGTACCAAGAGACCCAGTACTTC. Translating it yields CASSSAGYQETQYF.

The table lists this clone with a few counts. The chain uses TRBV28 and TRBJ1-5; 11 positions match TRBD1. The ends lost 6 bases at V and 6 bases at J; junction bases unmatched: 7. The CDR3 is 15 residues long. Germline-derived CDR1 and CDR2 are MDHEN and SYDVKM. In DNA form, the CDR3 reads TGTGCCAGCAGAACAACCGGGACAGGGGGTCAGCCCCAGCATTTT. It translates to CASRTTGTGGQPQHF.